The table lists the clone carrying this TCR beta chain with a few counts. The data originate from a study of graft-versus-host responses after intestinal transplantation. About the research overall: Transplant recipients had multivisceral, liver-intestinal, or isolated intestinal grafts.

Data came from immunoSEQ multiplex PCR; TCRdb stores just in-frame clones and leaves some out. The table has several thousand clones, 89% seen once; the top ten hold 4.9%. Trimming stripped 3 bases from V and 4 bases from J, with 13 bases between. Germline loops: CDR1 LNHDA, CDR2 SQIVND (reference sequence). This CDR3 has 16 residues. The chain uses TRBV19 and TRBJ2-6, with D perhaps TRBD1 (5 bases). The sample was PBMCs, taken roughly 87 days after transplant. The sequence came from a human patient who received an intestinal transplant, so some T cells may come from the graft donor. CDR3: CASSIDAGYGANVLTF. CDR3 sequence (DNA): TGTGCCAGTAGTATCGACGCAGGGTACGGGGCCAACGTCCTGACTTTC.